This is a list of T cell receptor beta chains from one sample in a study of OX40 agonist ivuxolimab in advanced cancers. The data were produced by immunoSEQ multiplex PCR, yet TCRdb's version contains in-frame clones alone and is incomplete. Among 80,000 or so clones listed, approximately 85% were seen once. The sequencing used CD4+ or CD8+ T cells sorted from blood, collected in a trial of the OX40 agonist ivuxolimab. The source of these receptors is an adult with an advanced solid tumor such as melanoma, head and neck, liver or kidney cancer. The CDR3 runs from the conserved cysteine through the conserved F or W. Each record gives: J gene, V gene, CDR3 protein.

TRBJ1-1 TRBV5-8 CASSLFTGQLNTEAFF
TRBJ1-6 TRBV18 CASSPTGDSYSPLHF
TRBJ2-6 TRBV4-3 CASSQQTSGANVLTF
TRBJ2-7 TRBV5-4 CASSFTRSEQYF
TRBJ2-2 TRBV2 CARGLSGKNTGELFF
TRBJ1-1 TRBV18 CASSPLDRGHTEAFF
TRBJ1-5 TRBV5-6 CASSLSGFSNQPQHF
TRBJ1-1 TRBV19 CASSIKGRKGEAFF
TRBJ1-4 TRBV5-1 CASSPYADGVVGKLFF
TRBJ1-2 TRBV5-8 CASTPFLDSYGYTF
TRBJ1-5 TRBV6-5 CASSFPNDQPQHF
TRBJ2-3 TRBV28 CASSLPITDTQYF
TRBJ2-7 TRBV27 CASSLSWQGHNEQYF
TRBJ2-1 TRBV27 CASQALGLRGGEQFF
TRBJ2-5 TRBV7-9 CASSPGQGISGETQYF
TRBJ2-7 TRBV18 CASSPGQISSYEQYF